This entry describes one T cell receptor beta chain. The data derive from a study of radiation and T cells in renal cell carcinoma. Whole-study context: Nephrectomy followed 15 Gy stereotactic body radiation by 4 weeks.

Clones were sequenced by immunoSEQ multiplex PCR, and TCRdb holds only the in-frame ones, with some missing. The sample lists roughly 120,000 clones; roughly four fifths were seen once. As for time point: baseline pretreatment blood. Treatment: 15 Gy SBRT to primary tumor, nephrectomy 4 weeks later. Looked up from germline, CDR1 is MDHEN and CDR2 is SYDVKM. This CDR3 spans 13 amino acids. Trimming shortened V by 7 bases and J by 4 bases, and 13 bases separated the two germline ends. The clonotype originates from a woman aged 55-75 years with renal cell carcinoma. The sequencing here drew on blood, taken from a patient whose treatment included radiotherapy and nephrectomy. The J gene is TRBJ1-2, the V gene TRBV28, with D perhaps matching TRBD1 (6 bases). CDR3: CASTGTSRYGYTF. In nucleotides, the CDR3 is TGTGCCAGCACCGGGACATCTCGCTATGGCTACACCTTC.